This T cell receptor beta chain was identified during a study of shared clonotypes between healthy human individuals. As for this clone: Its antigen is not identified.

The assay was immunoSEQ multiplex PCR, and TCRdb's table has in-frame clones only and misses some. The profile shows about 2.4 million clones, roughly 93% of them singletons. Study-wide results and caveats: Four donors held about 5.1% of naive CD4 clonotypes in common. Larger richness was generally estimated for naive than memory subsets. Clonotypes shared by all four sorted-subset donors had higher generation probabilities than non-shared clonotypes.

The CDR3 is made up of 15 amino acids. Germline V CDR1 and CDR2: SGHAT, FQNNGV. Unmatched junction bases numbered 5, after V lost 0 bases and J lost 3 bases. The authors divided CD4+ cells into CD45RA+ naive and CD45RA-negative memory subsets. Sequencing input: naive CD4+ T cells from PBMCs. The subset here: CD45RA+ positively selected. The clonotype originates from a man aged 18 to 29 in good health. Some clones in this sample may be carry-over from other donors' samples. The V call is TRBV11-2, the J call TRBJ2-7, with 7 bases aligning to TRBD2. The DNA for the CDR3 is TGTGCCAGCAGCTTAGACGGGAGGAGGCTCTACGAGCAGTACTTC. It yields the protein CASSLDGRRLYEQYF.